This T cell receptor beta chain was retrieved from a study of blood T cell repertoires in COVID-19. Method: immunoSEQ multiplex PCR; TCRdb's copy keeps in-frame clones and lacks some. The sample consists of under 250,000 clones, more than 70% of them appearing once. V shed 4 bases and J 4 bases; nucleotides not matched to a gene: 8. The CDR3 totals 15 residues. Germline V lookup: CDR1 SGDLS, CDR2 YYNGEE. The TCR sequence derives from a human donor in a cohort sampled during active COVID-19. Specimen: peripheral blood. The chain recombines TRBV9 with TRBJ1-2; TRBD1 matches 9 bases. The CDR3 spells CASSRTGTGSYGYTF. In DNA, the CDR3 is TGTGCCAGCAGCAGAACTGGGACAGGGAGCTATGGCTACACCTTC.